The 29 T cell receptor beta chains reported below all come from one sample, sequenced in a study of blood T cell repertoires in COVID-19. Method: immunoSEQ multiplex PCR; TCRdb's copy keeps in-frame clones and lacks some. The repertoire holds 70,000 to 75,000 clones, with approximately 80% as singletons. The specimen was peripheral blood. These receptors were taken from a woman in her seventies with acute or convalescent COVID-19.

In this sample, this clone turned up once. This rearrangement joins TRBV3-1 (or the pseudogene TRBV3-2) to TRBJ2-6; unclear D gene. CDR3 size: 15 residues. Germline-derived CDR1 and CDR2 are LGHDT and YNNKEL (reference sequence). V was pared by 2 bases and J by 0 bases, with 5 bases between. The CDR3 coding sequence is TGTGCCAGCAGCCAACGAGGCTCTGGGGCCAACGTCCTGACTTTC. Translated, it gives CASSQRGSGANVLTF.

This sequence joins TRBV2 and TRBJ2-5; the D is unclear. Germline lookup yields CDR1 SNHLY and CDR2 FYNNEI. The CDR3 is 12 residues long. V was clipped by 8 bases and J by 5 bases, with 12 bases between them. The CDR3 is CASRYVEETQYF. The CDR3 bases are TGTGCCAGCCGGTACGTGGAGGAGACCCAGTACTTC.

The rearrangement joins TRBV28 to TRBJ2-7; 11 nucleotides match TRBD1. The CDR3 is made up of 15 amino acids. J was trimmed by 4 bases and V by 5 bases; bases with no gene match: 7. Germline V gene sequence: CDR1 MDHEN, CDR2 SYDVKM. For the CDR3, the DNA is TGTGCCAGCAGTGACCCGGGACAGGGGGGGTACGAGCAGTACTTC. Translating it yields CASSDPGQGGYEQYF.

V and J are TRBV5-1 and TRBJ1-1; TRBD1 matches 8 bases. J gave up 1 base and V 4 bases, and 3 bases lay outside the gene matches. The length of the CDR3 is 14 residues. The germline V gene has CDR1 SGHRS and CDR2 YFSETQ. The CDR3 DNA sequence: TGCGCCAGCAGCCAGGGGACAGGGAACACTGAAGCTTTCTTT. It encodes CASSQGTGNTEAFF.

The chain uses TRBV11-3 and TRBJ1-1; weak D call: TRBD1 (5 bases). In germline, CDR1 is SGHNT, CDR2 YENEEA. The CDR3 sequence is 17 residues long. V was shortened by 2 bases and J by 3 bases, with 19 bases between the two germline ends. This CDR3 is CASSLFRWARGDTEAFF. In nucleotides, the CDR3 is TGTGCCAGCAGCTTATTTCGCTGGGCTAGGGGTGACACTGAAGCTTTCTTT.

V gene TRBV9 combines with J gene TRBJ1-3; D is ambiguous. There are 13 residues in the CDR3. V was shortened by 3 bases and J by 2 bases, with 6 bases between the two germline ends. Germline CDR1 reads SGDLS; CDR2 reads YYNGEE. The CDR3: CASSGHTGNTIYF. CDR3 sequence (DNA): TGTGCCAGCAGCGGACACACTGGAAACACCATATATTTT.

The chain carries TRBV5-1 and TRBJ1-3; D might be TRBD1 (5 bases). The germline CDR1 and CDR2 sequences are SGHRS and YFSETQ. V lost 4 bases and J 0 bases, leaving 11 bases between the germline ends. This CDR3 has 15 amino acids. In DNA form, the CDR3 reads TGCGCCAGCAGCCTGACAGTTCACTCTGGAAACACCATATATTTT. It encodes CASSLTVHSGNTIYF.

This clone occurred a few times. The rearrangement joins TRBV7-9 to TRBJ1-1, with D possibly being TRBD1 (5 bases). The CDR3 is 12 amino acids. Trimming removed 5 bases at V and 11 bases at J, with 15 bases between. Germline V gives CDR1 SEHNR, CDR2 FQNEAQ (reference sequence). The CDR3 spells CASSPGRGGAFF. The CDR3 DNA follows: TGTGCCAGCAGCCCCGGACGGGGGGGGGCTTTCTTT.

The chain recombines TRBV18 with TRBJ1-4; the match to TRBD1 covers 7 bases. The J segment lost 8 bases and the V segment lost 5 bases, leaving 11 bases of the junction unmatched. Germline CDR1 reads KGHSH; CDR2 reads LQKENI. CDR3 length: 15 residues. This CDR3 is CASSSYRGGGEKLFF. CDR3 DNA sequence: TGTGCCAGCTCATCATACAGGGGCGGTGGGGAAAAACTGTTTTTT.

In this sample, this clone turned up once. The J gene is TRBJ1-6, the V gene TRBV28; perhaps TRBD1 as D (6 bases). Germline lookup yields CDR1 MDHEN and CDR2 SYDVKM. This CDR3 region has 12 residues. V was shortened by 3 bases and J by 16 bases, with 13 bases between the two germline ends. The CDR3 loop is CASSFVGAILHF. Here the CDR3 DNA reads TGTGCCAGCAGTTTCGTGGGGGCTATTCTCCACTTT.

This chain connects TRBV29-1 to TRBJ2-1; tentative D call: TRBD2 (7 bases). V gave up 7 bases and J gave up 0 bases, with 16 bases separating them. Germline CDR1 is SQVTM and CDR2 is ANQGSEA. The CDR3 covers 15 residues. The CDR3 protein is CSEGGGLRSYNEQFF. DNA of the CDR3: TGCAGCGAGGGCGGGGGCCTGCGCTCCTACAATGAGCAGTTCTTC.

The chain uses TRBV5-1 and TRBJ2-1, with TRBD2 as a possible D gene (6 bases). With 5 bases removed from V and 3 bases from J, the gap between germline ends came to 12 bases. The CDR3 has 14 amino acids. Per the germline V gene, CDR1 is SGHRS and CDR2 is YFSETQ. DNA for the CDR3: TGCGCCAGCAGTCGGGACTTGAACTACAATGAGCAGTTCTTC. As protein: CASSRDLNYNEQFF.

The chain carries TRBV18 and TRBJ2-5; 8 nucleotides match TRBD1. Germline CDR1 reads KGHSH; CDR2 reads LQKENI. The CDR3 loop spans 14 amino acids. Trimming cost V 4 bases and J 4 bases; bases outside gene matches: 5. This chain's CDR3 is CASSLTGVAETQYF. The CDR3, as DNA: TGTGCCAGCTCACTGACAGGGGTTGCAGAGACCCAGTACTTC.

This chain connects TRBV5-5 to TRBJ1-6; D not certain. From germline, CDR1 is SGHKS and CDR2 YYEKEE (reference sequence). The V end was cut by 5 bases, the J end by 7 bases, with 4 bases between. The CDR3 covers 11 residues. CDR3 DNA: TGTGCCAGCAGTTTAAATTCACCCCTCCACTTT. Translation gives CASSLNSPLHF.

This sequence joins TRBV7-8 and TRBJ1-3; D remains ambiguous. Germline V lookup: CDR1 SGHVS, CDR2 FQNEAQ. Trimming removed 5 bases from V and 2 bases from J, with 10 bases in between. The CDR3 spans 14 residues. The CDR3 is CASSPRRAGNTIYF. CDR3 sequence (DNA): TGTGCCAGCAGCCCTCGGAGGGCTGGAAACACCATATATTTT.

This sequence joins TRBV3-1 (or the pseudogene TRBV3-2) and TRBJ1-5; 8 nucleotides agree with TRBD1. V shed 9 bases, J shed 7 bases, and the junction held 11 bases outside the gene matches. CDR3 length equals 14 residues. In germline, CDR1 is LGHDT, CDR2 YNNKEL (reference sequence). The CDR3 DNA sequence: TGTGCCAGTGGGGACAGGCGTCAAGGGCAGCCCCAGCATTTT. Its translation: CASGDRRQGQPQHF.

The chain's CDR3 is CASSVVSGTDTQYF. CDR3 nucleotides: TGTGCCAGCAGCGTAGTTAGCGGTACAGATACGCAGTATTTT. V and J are TRBV9 and TRBJ2-3; tentatively, D is TRBD2 (6 bases). V was shortened by 0 bases and J by 3 bases, with 8 bases between the two germline ends. Germline V gene lookup returns CDR1 SGDLS and CDR2 YYNGEE. There are 14 residues in the CDR3.

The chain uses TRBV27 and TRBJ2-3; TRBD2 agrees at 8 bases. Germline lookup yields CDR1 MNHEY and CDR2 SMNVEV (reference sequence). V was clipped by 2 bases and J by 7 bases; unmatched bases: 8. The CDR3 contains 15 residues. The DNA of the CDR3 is TGTGCCAGCAGTTTACCGGGAGGGCAGCAAAATACGCAGTATTTT. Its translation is CASSLPGGQQNTQYF.

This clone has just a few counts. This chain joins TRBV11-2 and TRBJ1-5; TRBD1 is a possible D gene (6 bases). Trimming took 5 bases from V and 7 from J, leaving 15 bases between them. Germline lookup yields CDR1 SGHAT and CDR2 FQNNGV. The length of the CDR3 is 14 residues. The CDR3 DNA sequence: TGTGCCAGCAGCCCTGCGGGGGGCAGACAGCCCCAGCATTTT. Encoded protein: CASSPAGGRQPQHF. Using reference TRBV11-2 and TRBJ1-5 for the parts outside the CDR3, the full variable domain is EAGVAQSPRYKIIEKRQSVAFWCNPISGHATLYWYQQILGQGPKLLIQFQNNGVVDDSQLPKDRFSAERLKGVDSTLKIQPAKLEDSAVYLCASSPAGGRQPQHFGDGTRLSIL.

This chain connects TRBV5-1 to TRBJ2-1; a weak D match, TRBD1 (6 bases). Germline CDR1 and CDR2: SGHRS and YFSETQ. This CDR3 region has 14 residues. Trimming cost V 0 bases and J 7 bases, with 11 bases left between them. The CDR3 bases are TGCGCCAGCAGCTTGGATACAGGGTGGAATGAGCAGTTCTTC. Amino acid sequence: CASSLDTGWNEQFF.

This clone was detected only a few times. The CDR3 coding sequence is TGCAGCGTGGGGGGACAGCAGTCCTACGAGCAGTACTTC. Its protein is CSVGGQQSYEQYF. The chain carries TRBV29-1 and TRBJ2-7; tentatively, D is TRBD1 (7 bases). The CDR3 loop spans 13 amino acids. In germline, CDR1 is SQVTM, CDR2 ANQGSEA. V lost 6 bases and J 1 base, leaving 13 bases between the germline ends.

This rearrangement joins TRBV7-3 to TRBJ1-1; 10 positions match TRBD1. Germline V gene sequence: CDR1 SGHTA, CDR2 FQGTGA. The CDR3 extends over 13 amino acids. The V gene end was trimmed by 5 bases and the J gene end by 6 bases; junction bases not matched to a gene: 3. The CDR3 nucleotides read TGTGCCAGCAGCAGTGGGACAGGGGCTGAAGCTTTCTTT. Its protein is CASSSGTGAEAFF.

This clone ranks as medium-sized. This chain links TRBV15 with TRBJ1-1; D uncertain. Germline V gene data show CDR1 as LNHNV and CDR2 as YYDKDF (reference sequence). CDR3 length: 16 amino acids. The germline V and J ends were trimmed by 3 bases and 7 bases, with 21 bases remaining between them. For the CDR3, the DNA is TGTGCCACCAGCAGTGACGTCTTGGGAGTCGAGGATGAAGCTTTCTTT. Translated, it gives CATSSDVLGVEDEAFF.

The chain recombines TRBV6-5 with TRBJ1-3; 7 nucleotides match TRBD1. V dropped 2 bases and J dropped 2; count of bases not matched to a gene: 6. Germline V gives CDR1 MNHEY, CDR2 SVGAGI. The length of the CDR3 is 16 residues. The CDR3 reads CASSYQTGIAGNTIYF. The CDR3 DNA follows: TGTGCCAGCAGTTACCAGACAGGGATTGCTGGAAACACCATATATTTT.

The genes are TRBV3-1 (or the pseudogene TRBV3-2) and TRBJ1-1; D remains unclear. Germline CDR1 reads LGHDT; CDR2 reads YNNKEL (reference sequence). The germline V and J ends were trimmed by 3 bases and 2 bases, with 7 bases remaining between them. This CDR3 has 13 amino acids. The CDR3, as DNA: TGTGCCAGCAGCCAGCAGACTAACACTGAAGCTTTCTTT. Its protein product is CASSQQTNTEAFF.

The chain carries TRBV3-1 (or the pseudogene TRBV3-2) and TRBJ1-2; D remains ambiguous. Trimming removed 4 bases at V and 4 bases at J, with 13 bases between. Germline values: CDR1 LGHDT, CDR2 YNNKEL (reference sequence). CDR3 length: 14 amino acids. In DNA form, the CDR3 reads TGTGCCAGCAGCCCCTCATGGCAGGTCTATGGCTACACCTTC. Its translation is CASSPSWQVYGYTF.

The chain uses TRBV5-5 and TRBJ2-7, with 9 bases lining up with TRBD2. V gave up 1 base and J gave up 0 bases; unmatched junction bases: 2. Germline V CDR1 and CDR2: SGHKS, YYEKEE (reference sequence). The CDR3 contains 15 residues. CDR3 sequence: CASSLLAGSSYEQYF. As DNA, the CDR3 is TGTGCCAGCAGCTTGCTAGCGGGAAGCTCCTACGAGCAGTACTTC.

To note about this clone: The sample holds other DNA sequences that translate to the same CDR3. Here the CDR3 DNA reads TGTGCCACCCCCGCGCAGGGTGGCAATCAGCCCCAGCATTTT. Translated: CATPAQGGNQPQHF. The chain links TRBV27 to TRBJ1-5; TRBD1 might be the D (5 bases). V lost 10 bases to trimming and J lost 2 bases, with 15 bases between them. Germline V gene data show CDR1 as MNHEY and CDR2 as SMNVEV (reference sequence). This CDR3 contains 14 residues.

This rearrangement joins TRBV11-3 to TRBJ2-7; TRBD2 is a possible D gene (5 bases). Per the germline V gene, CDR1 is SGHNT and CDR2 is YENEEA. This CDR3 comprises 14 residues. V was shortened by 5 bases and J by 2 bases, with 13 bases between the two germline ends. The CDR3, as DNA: TGTGCCAGCAGCCCAGGAGGCCCACCCTACGAGCAGTACTTC. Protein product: CASSPGGPPYEQYF.